Reported below is one TCR beta chain. RNA was extracted with the RNeasy kit, and a quantity of 0.5 to 1 ug was reverse transcribed using random hexamers. Amplification of TCR beta CDR3 was carried out by immunoSEQ multiplex PCR, which covered 54 Vbeta and 13 Jbeta segments. Each CDR3 protein is one row after TCRdb ran MiXCR on the immunoSEQ multiplex PCR reads. The repertoire has 120,000 or so distinct CDR3 sequences, 90% to 95% of them found once; the top ten carry around 0.12%. This entry is derived from a study of CD8 T cells in Susac syndrome. CDR3 length: 14 residues. Trimming took 0 bases from V and 8 from J; bases not matched to a gene: 6. The V gene's germline CDR1 is DFQATT and CDR2 SNEGSKA (reference sequence).

The J gene is TRBJ2-1, the V gene TRBV20-1; 8 bases align to TRBD2. This sequence was found in a human donor in good health. Sequenced sample: CD4+ T cells from PBMCs. The CDR3 protein is CSAREGTRDDEQFF. CDR3 coding DNA: TGCAGTGCTAGAGAGGGGACTAGGGATGATGAGCAGTTCTTC.